Sequencing of this TCR beta chain was carried out in a study of Ad26.COV2.S vaccination and SARS-CoV-2 variants. Per the germline V gene, CDR1 is SQVTM and CDR2 is ANQGSEA. This CDR3 contains 11 residues. V was cut by 5 bases and J by 5 bases, with 10 bases left in between. Treatment noted: approximately 18 received Ad26.COV2.S at low or high dose, single or two shots; about 5 received placebo; per-sample allocation not given. Following the first vaccine or placebo injection, samples were taken on day 63. The repertoire was sequenced with immunoSEQ multiplex PCR; TCRdb's copy has only in-frame clones and lacks some. The top ten clones hold around 7.3% of a sample with approximately 350,000 clones, approximately 83% of them seen once.

The sample was peripheral blood, taken in a trial of Ad26.COV2.S vaccine versus placebo. The receptor was derived from a person between 18 and 65 years old who received the Ad26.COV2.S COVID-19 vaccine or a placebo. The chain has TRBV29-1 and TRBJ2-7; D might be TRBD2 (6 bases). Written as DNA, the CDR3 is TGCAGCGTTACTAGCCCCCACGAGCAGTACTTC. Its protein product is CSVTSPHEQYF.